This paragraph reports one TCR beta chain. The target antigen is unknown. Treatment of the sample: roughly 11-day PBMC culture with coronavirus spike peptide pools or control peptides (ViraFEST assay). Via ViraFEST, peptide pools expanded antigen-specific T cells before TCR sequencing. Half the medium was exchanged for fresh IL-2 medium on days 3 and 7. This sample was included in a study of vaccination and CD4 T cells after COVID-19. Across the study: In the convalescent cohort, there were six males and four females, two of them Hispanic. Samples after vaccination came a median 72 days past dose two, ranging 14 to 241.

J gave up 12 bases and V 9 bases, and 9 bases lay outside the gene matches. Germline V gives CDR1 SNHLY, CDR2 FYNNEI. This CDR3 is built from 13 residues. Sequenced with the Oncomine TCR Beta short-read assay was DNA taken from cultured CD4+ T cells. TCRdb recomputed calls from the PCR reads with MiXCR, one row per CDR3 protein. The sample lists 14,000 or so distinct CDR3 sequences, more than 20% occurring once. The specimen comprised CD4+ T cells from blood, cultured in vitro, sampled after SARS-CoV-2 vaccination. The chain uses TRBV2 and TRBJ1-6; the match to TRBD1 covers 9 bases. The clonotype originates from a human donor who had recovered from COVID-19. DNA of the CDR3: TGTGCCAGAAAACAGGGGGCGGGTTTACCCCTCCACTTT. It specifies CARKQGAGLPLHF.